This T cell receptor beta chain was captured in a study of T cells in Graves' hyperthyroidism and ophthalmopathy. What was amplified from RNA transcripts were TCR beta CDR3 regions. The HTBI primer set was used in a first-round RT-PCR of the TCR CDR3. TCRdb reprocessed the multiplex PCR reads with MiXCR, giving one entry per CDR3 protein. The sample carries approximately 690,000 distinct CDR3 sequences, around 20% recorded once. The CDR3 contains 17 residues. Germline V gene lookup returns CDR1 MNHNS and CDR2 SASEGT. Enrolled ophthalmopathy patients presented with a Clinical Activity Score of at least 3, a NOSPECS grade of at least 4, and disease duration under 3 months. In its sample, this clonotype was seen a few times. Compared with germline, one end of the junction differs, possibly owing to a read error.

Sequencing used blood. The sequence derives from a man younger than 45 with Graves' ophthalmopathy. This sequence joins TRBV6-1 and TRBJ2-5; 9 nucleotides line up with TRBD2. The DNA of the CDR3 is TGTGCCAGCAGAGAAGGGCTAGCGGGGTGGGTTGTGGAGACCCAGTACTTC. It codes for CASREGLAGWVVETQYF.